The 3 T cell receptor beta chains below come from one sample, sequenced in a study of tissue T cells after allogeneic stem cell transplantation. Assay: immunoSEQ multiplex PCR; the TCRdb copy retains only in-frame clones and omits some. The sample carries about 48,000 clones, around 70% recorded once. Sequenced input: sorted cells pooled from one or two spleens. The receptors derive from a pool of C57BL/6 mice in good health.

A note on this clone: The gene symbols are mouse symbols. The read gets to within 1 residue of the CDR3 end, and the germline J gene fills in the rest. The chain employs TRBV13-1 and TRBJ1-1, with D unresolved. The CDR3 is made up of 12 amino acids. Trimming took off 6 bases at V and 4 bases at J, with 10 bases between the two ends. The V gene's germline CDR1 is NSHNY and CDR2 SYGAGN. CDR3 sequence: CASTTDPTEVFF. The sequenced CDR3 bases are TGTGCCAGCACCACAGACCCCACAGAAGTCTTC.

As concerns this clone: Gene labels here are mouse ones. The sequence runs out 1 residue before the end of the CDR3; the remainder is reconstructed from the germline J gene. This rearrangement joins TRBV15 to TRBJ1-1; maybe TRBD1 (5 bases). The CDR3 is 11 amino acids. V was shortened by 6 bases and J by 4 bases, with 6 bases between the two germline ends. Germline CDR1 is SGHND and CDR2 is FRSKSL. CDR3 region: CASRDSTEVFF. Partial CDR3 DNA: TGTGCCAGCAGAGACAGCACAGAAGTCTTC.

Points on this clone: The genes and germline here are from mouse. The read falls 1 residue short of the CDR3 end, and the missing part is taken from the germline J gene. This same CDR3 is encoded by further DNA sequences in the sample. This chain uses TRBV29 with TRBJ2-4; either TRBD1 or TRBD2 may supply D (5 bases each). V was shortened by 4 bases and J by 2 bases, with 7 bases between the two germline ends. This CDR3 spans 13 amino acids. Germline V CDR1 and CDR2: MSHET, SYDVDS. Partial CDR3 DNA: TGTGCTAGCAGTTCGGGGACTCAAAACACCTTGTAC. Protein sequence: CASSSGTQNTLY. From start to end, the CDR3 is CASSSGTQNTLYF.